Presented here are 11 T cell receptor beta chains from one specimen sequenced in a study of shared clonotypes between healthy human individuals. Clones were read by immunoSEQ multiplex PCR, and TCRdb kept only the in-frame ones, dropping some. The sample has approximately 1,500,000 clones; under 99% are singletons. The sample was naive CD4+ T cells sorted from blood. Subset meaning: CD45RA+ positively selected. The receptors originated from a man aged 30-40 years in good health.

The chain uses TRBV6-1 and TRBJ1-5; maybe TRBD1 (5 bases). Germline CDR1 and CDR2: MNHNS and SASEGT. This CDR3 region has 15 residues. The germline V and J ends were trimmed by 1 base and 7 bases, with 14 bases remaining between them. The DNA of the CDR3 is TGTGCCAGCAGTGAAGGGCTGGGGGGAGGCCAGCCCCAGCATTTT. It translates to CASSEGLGGGQPQHF.

The rearrangement uses TRBV9 and TRBJ1-2; D is possibly TRBD1 (6 bases). V dropped 4 bases and J dropped 8 bases, with 18 bases sitting between them. Germline CDR1 and CDR2: SGDLS and YYNGEE. The CDR3 contains 14 residues. The CDR3 region has the DNA TGTGCCAGCAGCCCATCGAACAGGGAAGAAGGCTACACCTTC. It codes for CASSPSNREEGYTF.

V and J are TRBV11-3 and TRBJ2-1; TRBD1 aligns across 10 bases. V was pared by 3 bases and J by 7 bases, with 6 bases of the junction left unmatched. The CDR3 runs 15 residues. The germline V gene encodes CDR1 SGHNT and CDR2 YENEEA. The CDR3 protein is CASSLGTGAINEQFF. The CDR3 DNA is TGTGCCAGCAGCTTGGGGACAGGGGCGATAAATGAGCAGTTCTTC.

V is TRBV14 and J is TRBJ2-1; 11 positions agree with TRBD2. Germline V gene sequence: CDR1 SGHDN, CDR2 FVKESK. The length of the CDR3 is 19 residues. After removal of 4 bases from V and 3 bases from J, the junction contained 14 bases not matched to a gene. The CDR3, as DNA: TGTGCCAGCAGCCCAAAAGTCCCGGGACTAGCGGCTCGCTACAATGAGCAGTTCTTC. Protein: CASSPKVPGLAARYNEQFF.

The V call is TRBV19, the J call TRBJ2-3; 8 bases match TRBD2. V lost 5 bases, J lost 0 bases, and 7 bases stayed unmatched. The germline CDR1 and CDR2 sequences are LNHDA and SQIVND (reference sequence). This CDR3 comprises 16 residues. The CDR3 DNA reads TGTGCCAGTAGTCAAACTAGCGGAGTGAGCACAGATACGCAGTATTTT. This translates into CASSQTSGVSTDTQYF.

The chain recombines TRBV7-2 with TRBJ2-3; a weak D match, TRBD2 (6 bases). CDR1 is SGHTA and CDR2 is FQGNSA in the germline V gene. This CDR3 has 14 amino acids. V gave up 4 bases and J gave up 1 base, with 9 bases separating them. DNA for the CDR3: TGTGCCAGCAGCTCGGGACTGGGCACAGATACGCAGTATTTT. This gives the protein CASSSGLGTDTQYF. The full variable domain, completed using reference TRBV7-2 and TRBJ2-3, is GAGVSQSPSNKVTEKGKDVELRCDPISGHTALYWYRQSLGQGLEFLIYFQGNSAPDKSGLPSDRFSAERTGGSVSTLTIQRTQQEDSAVYLCASSSGLGTDTQYFGPGTRLTVL.

The chain is built from TRBV5-5 and TRBJ1-2; possibly TRBD1 for D (5 bases). V dropped 4 bases and J dropped 8 bases, with 18 bases sitting between them. The germline V gene has CDR1 SGHKS and CDR2 YYEKEE (reference sequence). This CDR3 comprises 14 residues. The CDR3 spells CASSRQLGPDGYTF. The DNA for the CDR3 is TGTGCCAGCAGCCGACAGTTAGGGCCTGACGGCTACACCTTC. Looking up the rest from reference TRBV5-5 and TRBJ1-2 gives the full variable domain: DAGVTQSPTHLIKTRGQQVTLRCSPISGHKSVSWYQQVLGQGPQFIFQYYEKEERGRGNFPDRFSARQFPNYSSELNVNALLLGDSALYLCASSRQLGPDGYTFGSGTRLTVV.

J is TRBJ2-2 and V is TRBV7-2; no clear D. Trimming cost V 4 bases and J 13 bases, with 13 bases left between them. The CDR3 loop spans 12 amino acids. Germline V gene lookup returns CDR1 SGHTA and CDR2 FQGNSA. CDR3 nucleotides: TGTGCCAGCAGCTCACATCTAGGTGGGCTGTTTTTT. Translation gives CASSSHLGGLFF.

The rearrangement links TRBV7-9 to TRBJ1-3; D is unclear. The germline V gene encodes CDR1 SEHNR and CDR2 FQNEAQ (reference sequence). Trimming took 2 bases from V and 0 from J, leaving 8 bases between them. The CDR3 length is 15 residues. The CDR3 nucleotides read TGTGCCAGCAGCTTAACTGATAGCTCTGGAAACACCATATATTTT. It yields the protein CASSLTDSSGNTIYF.

The V call is TRBV5-1, the J call TRBJ2-2; no clear D gene. V was shortened by 4 bases and J by 0 bases, with 13 bases between the two germline ends. Germline CDR1 and CDR2: SGHRS and YFSETQ. The CDR3 has 16 amino acids. This CDR3 reads CASSLPLGTNTGELFF. The CDR3 coding sequence is TGCGCCAGCAGCCTCCCGCTGGGTACGAACACCGGGGAGCTGTTTTTT.

V and J are TRBV19 and TRBJ2-5; 12 bases line up with TRBD2. J gave up 9 bases and V 1 base, and 3 bases lay outside the gene matches. Germline V gene data show CDR1 as LNHDA and CDR2 as SQIVND (reference sequence). This CDR3 is built from 14 residues. CDR3: CASSIGLAGDPQYF. The DNA for the CDR3 is TGTGCCAGTAGTATAGGACTAGCGGGAGATCCCCAGTACTTC.